Listed below are T cell receptor beta chains from one sample, sequenced in a study of blood T cell repertoires in COVID-19. Clones were sequenced by immunoSEQ multiplex PCR, and TCRdb holds only the in-frame ones, with some missing. Of 45,000 to 55,000 clones detected, 86% appear once; the ten largest clones hold about 12%. The sample comprised peripheral blood. The receptors come from a man between 70 and 80 years old with active COVID-19. Both conserved end residues are part of each CDR3. Each record gives: clone size, V gene, D gene, CDR3 length, J gene, CDR3 protein, CDR3 DNA. The D gene is left open where the match is weak. A row's size may be missing; if present it is once, few, many or a size class.

size: .; V: TRBV21-1; D: .; length: 17; J: TRBJ2-2; CDR3: CASSALAGESNTGELFF; DNA: TGTGCCAGCAGCGCACTAGCGGGGGAGTCGAACACCGGGGAGCTGTTTTTT
size: .; V: TRBV7-2; D: TRBD2; length: 15; J: TRBJ2-2; CDR3: CASRSGGGATGELFF; DNA: TGTGCCAGCAGGAGCGGGGGGGGCGCCACCGGGGAGCTGTTTTTT
size: .; V: TRBV19; D: TRBD1; length: 13; J: TRBJ1-2; CDR3: CASSPDRARGYTF; DNA: TGTGCCAGTAGTCCGGACAGGGCCAGGGGCTACACCTTC
size: .; V: TRBV19; D: .; length: 18; J: TRBJ1-1; CDR3: CASSIVGRGVSMNTEAFF; DNA: TGTGCCAGTAGTATAGTAGGCAGGGGAGTGAGCATGAACACTGAAGCTTTCTTT
size: .; V: TRBV9; D: TRBD1; length: 16; J: TRBJ2-5; CDR3: CASSPFPRQGRETQYF; DNA: TGTGCCAGCAGCCCCTTCCCCCGACAGGGGCGAGAGACCCAGTACTTC
size: .; V: TRBV11-1; D: TRBD2; length: 17; J: TRBJ2-2; CDR3: CASSLADSGGLTGELFF; DNA: TGTGCCAGCAGCTTAGCGGATAGCGGGGGGCTCACCGGGGAGCTGTTTTTT
size: .; V: TRBV6-7; D: .; length: 11; J: TRBJ1-2; CDR3: CARGGIYGYTF; DNA: TGTGCCAGGGGGGGGATCTATGGCTACACCTTC
size: .; V: TRBV19; D: .; length: 13; J: TRBJ2-3; CDR3: CASKGTSTDTQYF; DNA: TGTGCCAGTAAGGGGACTAGCACAGATACGCAGTATTTT
size: .; V: TRBV7-8; D: .; length: 15; J: TRBJ1-1; CDR3: CASSATQGMNTEAFF; DNA: TGTGCCAGCAGCGCGACACAGGGCATGAACACTGAAGCTTTCTTT
size: .; V: TRBV5-1; D: .; length: 15; J: TRBJ1-6; CDR3: CASSFGGTVNSPLHF; DNA: TGCGCCAGCAGCTTTGGCGGGACTGTTAATTCACCCCTCCACTTT
size: .; V: TRBV20-1; D: TRBD2; length: 14; J: TRBJ2-5; CDR3: CSASDGLAEETQYF; DNA: TGCAGTGCTAGTGATGGACTAGCGGAAGAGACCCAGTACTTC
size: .; V: TRBV6-6; D: .; length: 14; J: TRBJ1-3; CDR3: CASSPTQGRNTIYF; DNA: TGTGCCAGCAGTCCTACACAGGGAAGAAACACCATATATTTT
size: .; V: TRBV7-9; D: TRBD1; length: 14; J: TRBJ2-5; CDR3: CASGLGTAAGTQYF; DNA: TGTGCCAGCGGCCTGGGGACAGCCGCGGGGACCCAGTACTTC
size: once; V: TRBV19; D: .; length: 16; J: TRBJ1-5; CDR3: CASSLSRGYSNQPQHF; DNA: TGTGCCAGTAGTCTGTCGAGAGGTTATAGCAATCAGCCCCAGCATTTT
size: few; V: TRBV4-3; D: .; length: 16; J: TRBJ2-7; CDR3: CASSQFGKNSPYEQYF; DNA: TGCGCCAGCAGCCAATTTGGCAAAAACAGTCCCTACGAGCAGTACTTC
size: .; V: TRBV5-6; D: .; length: 15; J: TRBJ1-1; CDR3: CASSGIQGFNTEAFF; DNA: TGTGCCAGCAGCGGAATACAGGGCTTCAACACTGAAGCTTTCTTT
size: .; V: TRBV24-1; D: TRBD1; length: 16; J: TRBJ2-5; CDR3: CATSESRQGLVETQYF; DNA: TGTGCCACCAGTGAGTCCCGACAGGGGTTGGTAGAGACCCAGTACTTC
size: .; V: TRBV12-3/TRBV12-4; D: TRBD1; length: 13; J: TRBJ1-1; CDR3: CASRGQGNTEAFF; DNA: TGTGCCAGCAGGGGACAGGGGAACACTGAAGCTTTCTTT
size: .; V: TRBV6-6; D: .; length: 15; J: TRBJ1-3; CDR3: CASSTDGGRGNTIYF; DNA: TGTGCCAGCAGTACTGATGGGGGGAGAGGAAACACCATATATTTT
size: .; V: TRBV20-1; D: .; length: 11; J: TRBJ1-1; CDR3: CSASGVTEAFF; DNA: TGCAGTGCTAGCGGGGTTACTGAAGCTTTCTTT
size: .; V: TRBV11-1; D: TRBD2; length: 15; J: TRBJ2-7; CDR3: CASSFRLAGGYEQYF; DNA: TGTGCCAGCAGCTTTCGACTAGCGGGGGGATACGAGCAGTACTTC
size: .; V: TRBV6-2/TRBV6-3; D: .; length: 14; J: TRBJ2-5; CDR3: CASSYRRPQETQYF; DNA: TGTGCCAGCAGTTACCGGCGGCCCCAAGAGACCCAGTACTTC
size: .; V: TRBV2; D: .; length: 12; J: TRBJ2-1; CDR3: CASSELTGEQFF; DNA: TGTGCCAGCAGCGAGCTGACAGGAGAGCAGTTCTTC
size: .; V: TRBV27; D: .; length: 16; J: TRBJ1-1; CDR3: CASSQGGATLNTEAFF; DNA: TGTGCCAGCAGTCAAGGTGGGGCGACTTTAAACACTGAAGCTTTCTTT
size: .; V: TRBV15; D: .; length: 17; J: TRBJ1-1; CDR3: CATSGNGEPAPNTEAFF; DNA: TGTGCCACCAGCGGTAACGGGGAACCCGCGCCGAACACTGAAGCTTTCTTT
size: .; V: TRBV6-7; D: TRBD1; length: 16; J: TRBJ2-7; CDR3: CAIYKTRDRSSYEQYF; DNA: TGTGCCATCTACAAAACCCGGGACAGGAGCTCCTACGAGCAGTACTTC
size: once; V: TRBV5-6; D: .; length: 15; J: TRBJ1-2; CDR3: CASSLAPGGNYGYTF; DNA: TGTGCCAGCAGCTTGGCCCCAGGTGGGAACTATGGCTACACCTTC
size: .; V: TRBV2; D: TRBD1; length: 14; J: TRBJ1-2; CDR3: CASKMGQGASGYTF; DNA: TGTGCCAGCAAAATGGGACAGGGGGCGTCCGGCTACACCTTC
size: .; V: TRBV6-1; D: TRBD2; length: 18; J: TRBJ2-1; CDR3: CASSEAPVAGGPKNEQFF; DNA: TGTGCCAGCAGTGAAGCGCCGGTAGCGGGGGGGCCGAAGAATGAGCAGTTCTTC
size: .; V: TRBV10-3; D: TRBD2; length: 16; J: TRBJ2-1; CDR3: CAISESGGTSGGEQFF; DNA: TGTGCCATCAGTGAGTCGGGGGGGACTAGCGGCGGTGAGCAGTTCTTC
size: .; V: TRBV9; D: .; length: 14; J: TRBJ2-1; CDR3: CASSVAASSNEQFF; DNA: TGTGCCAGCAGCGTAGCGGCTAGTAGCAATGAGCAGTTCTTC
size: .; V: TRBV18; D: TRBD1; length: 14; J: TRBJ2-7; CDR3: CASSPGQGFYEQYF; DNA: TGTGCCAGCTCACCGGGACAGGGTTTCTACGAGCAGTACTTC
size: .; V: TRBV6-5; D: .; length: 13; J: TRBJ2-7; CDR3: CASTQRGTYEQYF; DNA: TGTGCCAGCACTCAACGGGGAACCTACGAGCAGTACTTC
size: once; V: TRBV5-1; D: .; length: 15; J: TRBJ1-1; CDR3: CASSDQTVPNTKAFF; DNA: TGCGCCAGCAGCGATCAGACAGTCCCGAACACTAAAGCTTTCTTT
size: .; V: TRBV14; D: .; length: 14; J: TRBJ1-1; CDR3: CASSQDLSNTEAFF; DNA: TGTGCCAGCAGCCAAGATTTGAGTAACACTGAAGCTTTCTTT
size: .; V: TRBV14; D: .; length: 15; J: TRBJ1-2; CDR3: CASSQAGEEYYGYTF; DNA: TGTGCCAGCAGCCAAGCAGGGGAAGAATACTATGGCTACACCTTC
size: .; V: TRBV6-4; D: TRBD2; length: 15; J: TRBJ2-1; CDR3: CASSPSGGAGDEQFF; DNA: TGTGCCAGCAGCCCTAGCGGGGGGGCCGGGGATGAGCAGTTCTTC
size: .; V: TRBV5-1; D: TRBD1; length: 14; J: TRBJ2-7; CDR3: CASSYGQGGYEQYF; DNA: TGCGCCAGCAGCTATGGACAGGGGGGATACGAGCAGTACTTC
size: .; V: TRBV19; D: TRBD2; length: 15; J: TRBJ2-5; CDR3: CASGAASGGSETQYF; DNA: TGTGCCAGTGGGGCGGCTAGCGGGGGTTCAGAGACCCAGTACTTC
size: .; V: TRBV2; D: .; length: 15; J: TRBJ1-4; CDR3: CASAREGLTNEKLFF; DNA: TGTGCCAGCGCTAGAGAGGGTCTCACTAATGAAAAACTGTTTTTT
size: .; V: TRBV6-2/TRBV6-3; D: TRBD2; length: 15; J: TRBJ2-1; CDR3: CASSYSAGGGNEQFF; DNA: TGTGCCAGCAGTTACTCTGCGGGGGGGGGCAATGAGCAGTTCTTC
size: few; V: TRBV5-1; D: .; length: 12; J: TRBJ1-2; CDR3: CASSPGQAGYTF; DNA: TGCGCCAGCAGCCCGGGACAAGCAGGCTACACCTTC
size: few; V: TRBV3-1/TRBV3-2; D: .; length: 15; J: TRBJ2-7; CDR3: CASSQDGSPGWEQYF; DNA: TGTGCCAGCAGCCAAGATGGGTCCCCGGGGTGGGAGCAGTACTTC
size: .; V: TRBV24-1; D: TRBD1; length: 16; J: TRBJ2-1; CDR3: CATSEARQGRTSEQFF; DNA: TGTGCCACCAGTGAGGCCCGACAGGGGAGAACGAGTGAGCAGTTCTTC
size: .; V: TRBV6-6; D: .; length: 14; J: TRBJ1-1; CDR3: CASSQDGGLSEAFF; DNA: TGTGCCAGCAGTCAGGATGGAGGGTTGTCTGAAGCTTTCTTT
size: .; V: TRBV5-1; D: TRBD1; length: 18; J: TRBJ1-3; CDR3: CASSADTPGQGMAHTIYF; DNA: TGCGCCAGCAGCGCCGATACCCCGGGACAGGGGATGGCGCACACCATATATTTT
size: .; V: TRBV18; D: .; length: 15; J: TRBJ1-1; CDR3: CASSPTKDMNTEAFF; DNA: TGTGCCAGCTCACCAACTAAGGATATGAACACTGAAGCTTTCTTT
size: once; V: TRBV7-7; D: TRBD2; length: 14; J: TRBJ2-2; CDR3: CASTRLAGTGELFF; DNA: TGTGCTAGCACAAGACTAGCAGGGACCGGGGAGCTGTTTTTT
size: once; V: TRBV25-1; D: .; length: 16; J: TRBJ2-3; CDR3: CASTPDLPSHTDTQYF; DNA: TGTGCCAGCACCCCCGACTTACCGTCCCACACAGATACGCAGTATTTT
size: once; V: TRBV4-3; D: TRBD2; length: 20; J: TRBJ2-2; CDR3: CASSQDLPGLAGRNTGELFF; DNA: TGCGCCAGCAGCCAAGATCTACCGGGACTAGCGGGGAGGAACACCGGGGAGCTGTTTTTT
size: once; V: TRBV6-6; D: .; length: 12; J: TRBJ2-7; CDR3: CASSPRSDEQYF; DNA: TGTGCCAGCAGTCCCCGTTCGGACGAGCAGTACTTC
size: few; V: TRBV18; D: TRBD1; length: 16; J: TRBJ1-2; CDR3: CASSEGQGDFGYGYTF; DNA: TGTGCCAGCTCAGAGGGACAGGGGGACTTCGGCTATGGCTACACCTTC
size: .; V: TRBV20-1; D: TRBD2; length: 15; J: TRBJ2-5; CDR3: CSASTSGGLHETQYF; DNA: TGCAGTGCTAGTACTAGCGGGGGACTCCACGAGACCCAGTACTTC
size: .; V: TRBV29-1; D: TRBD1; length: 14; J: TRBJ2-1; CDR3: CSVRGQGANNEQFF; DNA: TGCAGCGTTCGTGGGCAGGGGGCAAACAATGAGCAGTTCTTC
size: .; V: TRBV5-1; D: .; length: 14; J: TRBJ2-7; CDR3: CASSLVGITYEQYF; DNA: TGCGCCAGCAGCTTGGTCGGGATTACCTACGAGCAGTACTTC